This T cell receptor (beta chain) is drawn from a study of primary melanoma T cells and metastatic recurrence (dated by TCRdb to 2020 to 2021). Some background on the complete study: The cohort consisted of nearly 200 primary melanomas of stage T2 to T4, each more than 1 mm thick. Histopathological grading of tumor-infiltrating lymphocytes was compared with the sequencing-derived T-cell fraction. Progression-free survival was the clinical outcome compared against the T-cell fraction measured by TCR beta sequencing. Whether patient outcome could be predicted by T-cell fraction and T-cell repertoire clonality in primary melanoma tumors was the question this study put to the test. What the authors observed across the whole study: Reportedly, adding T-cell fraction to tumor thickness improved progression-free survival prediction more than adding any other histopathological variable did. Tumor T-cell fraction was reported to predict progression-free survival independently of thickness, ulceration, mitotic rate and age. Regardless of nodal disease, mitotic rate or ulceration status, a T-cell fraction above 20% appeared to be protective. An effective T-cell-mediated antitumor response in primary melanoma was presented by the authors only as a suggestion rather than as a demonstrated mechanism.

The germline V gene encodes CDR1 SGHAT and CDR2 FQDESV (reference sequence). From cysteine to phenylalanine, the CDR3 is 15 amino acids long. Only the CDR3 DNA stays, 45 bases, in frame from base 1. Trimming at the junction amounts to 1 base on V and 5 bases on J, and the germline ends lie 12 bases apart. The primary melanoma of each patient had been surgically resected and was considered potentially curable but at risk of metastatic recurrence. With respect to this clone: Its antigen remains undetermined. The sample holds no much larger clone one base away, and base qualities are not on file.

Receptor libraries were prepared by the immunoSEQ multiplex PCR assay. Primary melanoma tumor tissue underwent high-throughput sequencing of the T-cell receptor beta chain. In the source study's methods: The repertoire analyses covered TCRB CDR3 sharing between samples and the distribution of insertions and deletions. The predictive value of the T-cell fraction was ranked against histopathological variables by a gradient-boosted model. In TCRdb, the immuneACCESS table is reduced to in-frame sequences with V and J assigned. These tables do not hold every clone; where another copy was compared, an unresolved V gene accounts for under half, and the others remain unexplained. V and J calls plus clone size are reproduced from that table; the DNA served to infer D and trimming. This sample holds roughly 2,500 clones; about 65% were observed only once. In total, the top ten clones hold 25% to 30% of the sample.

The sequence was collected from a human donor with melanoma. Sequenced input: melanoma tumor tissue. The V gene is TRBV11-1 and the J gene is TRBJ1-5; a confident D gene designation cannot be given. Read as DNA, the sequence is TGTGCCAGCAGCTTAGTTACCGGGAAAGATCAGCCCCAGCATTTT. The translation is CASSLVTGKDQPQHF.